The sequence of this TCR beta chain was determined in a study of blood T cell repertoires in COVID-19. Study summary: Acute-phase and convalescent COVID-19 samples originated in the United States, Italy and Spain. In each case, the material was cDNA or gDNA derived from T cells, B-cell-depleted T cells, or PBMCs.

Losses at the gene ends were 4 bases for V and 9 bases for J; bases not matched to a gene: 14. The CDR3 is 16 amino acids. Germline V gene lookup returns CDR1 SGDLS and CDR2 YYNGEE. Under the authors' procedure: Quantification of nucleated cells was approximated via reference gene primer amplification. The protocol was immunoSEQ multiplex PCR, while the TCRdb copy is restricted to in-frame clones and leaves out a portion. D and trimming come from the DNA, and the V and J calls and clone size come from that table. The table lists roughly 54,000 clones, 80% to 90% of them singletons, with around 2.7% in the top ten.

The receptor comes from a man in his forties or fifties with acute or convalescent COVID-19. V and J are TRBV9 and TRBJ1-5; the match to TRBD1 covers 9 bases. Sequences were obtained from peripheral blood. CDR3 region: CASSPSPGTGQGPQHF. In DNA, the CDR3 is TGTGCCAGCAGCCCCTCCCCCGGGACAGGGCAGGGGCCCCAGCATTTT.